This TCR beta chain comes out of a study of graft-versus-host responses after intestinal transplantation. Method: immunoSEQ multiplex PCR; TCRdb's copy keeps in-frame clones and lacks some. The sample consists of about 130,000 clones, around 94% of them appearing once. Trimming pared 0 bases from V and 3 bases from J, leaving 12 bases between. This CDR3 is built from 15 residues. CDR1 and CDR2 from the germline V gene are MGHRA and YSYEKL. As for this clone: Its antigen is still unknown.

The genes are TRBV4-1 and TRBJ2-7, with D perhaps TRBD2 (5 bases). This TCR was recovered from a human donor who received an intestinal transplant. Specimen: unstimulated CD4+ T cells sorted from spleen or lymph node cells, collected before intestinal transplant. CDR3: CASSQESPGIYEQYF. The DNA for the CDR3 is TGCGCCAGCAGCCAAGAAAGCCCGGGGATCTACGAGCAGTACTTC.